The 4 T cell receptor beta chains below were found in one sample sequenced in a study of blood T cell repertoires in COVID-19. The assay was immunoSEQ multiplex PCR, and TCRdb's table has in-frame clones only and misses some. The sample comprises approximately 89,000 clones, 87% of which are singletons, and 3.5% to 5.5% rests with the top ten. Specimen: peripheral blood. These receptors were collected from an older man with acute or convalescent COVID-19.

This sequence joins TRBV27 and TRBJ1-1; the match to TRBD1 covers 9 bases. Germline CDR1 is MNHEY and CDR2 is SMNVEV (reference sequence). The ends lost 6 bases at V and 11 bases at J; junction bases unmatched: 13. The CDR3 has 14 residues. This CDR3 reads CASSITQGAPIAFF. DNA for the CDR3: TGTGCCAGCAGCATCACACAGGGGGCGCCGATTGCTTTCTTT.

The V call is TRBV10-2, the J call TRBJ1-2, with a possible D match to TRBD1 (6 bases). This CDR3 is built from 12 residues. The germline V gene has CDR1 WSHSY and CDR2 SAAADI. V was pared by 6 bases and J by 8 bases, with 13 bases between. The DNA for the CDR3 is TGCGCCAGCAGCCCTGAGGGGGAAGGCTACACCTTC. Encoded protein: CASSPEGEGYTF.

This chain's CDR3 is CASSPGLAGGLGTGELFF. The CDR3 DNA is TGCGCCAGCAGCCCCGGACTAGCGGGGGGGCTGGGCACCGGGGAGCTGTTTTTT. The chain joins TRBV5-1 to TRBJ2-2, with 15 bases identical to TRBD2. The V segment lost 4 bases and the J segment 4 bases; nucleotides outside the gene matches: 8. The CDR3 extends over 18 amino acids. Germline CDR1 SGHRS, CDR2 YFSETQ.

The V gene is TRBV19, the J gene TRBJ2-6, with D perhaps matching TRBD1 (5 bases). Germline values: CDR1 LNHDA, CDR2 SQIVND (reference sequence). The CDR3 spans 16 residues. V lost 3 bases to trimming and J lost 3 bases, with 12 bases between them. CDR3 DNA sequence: TGTGCCAGTAGTATTATGGGGCGCGTTGGGGCCAACGTCCTGACTTTC. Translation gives CASSIMGRVGANVLTF.